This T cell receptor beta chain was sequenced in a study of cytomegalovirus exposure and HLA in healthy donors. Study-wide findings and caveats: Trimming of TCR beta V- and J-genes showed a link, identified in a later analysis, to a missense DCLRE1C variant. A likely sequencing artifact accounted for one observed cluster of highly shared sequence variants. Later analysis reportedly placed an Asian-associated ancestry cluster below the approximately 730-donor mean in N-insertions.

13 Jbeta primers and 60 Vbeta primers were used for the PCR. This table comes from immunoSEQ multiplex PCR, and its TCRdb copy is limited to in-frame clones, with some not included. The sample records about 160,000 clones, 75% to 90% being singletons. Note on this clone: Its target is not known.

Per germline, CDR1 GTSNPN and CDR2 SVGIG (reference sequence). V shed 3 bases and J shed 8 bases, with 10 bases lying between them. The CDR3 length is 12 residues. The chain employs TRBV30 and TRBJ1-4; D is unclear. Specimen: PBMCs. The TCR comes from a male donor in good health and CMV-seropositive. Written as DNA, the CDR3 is TGTGCCTGGAGATCCCCTCCGGAAAAACTGTTTTTT. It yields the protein CAWRSPPEKLFF.